These 22 T cell receptor beta chains originate from one sample sequenced in a study of cytomegalovirus exposure and HLA in healthy donors. PCR amplification relied on 60 Vbeta primers (plus 13 Jbeta primers). Measured with immunoSEQ multiplex PCR; TCRdb has only the in-frame clones, and not every one. The sample lists about 170,000 clones, over 70% occurring once. Sample: PBMCs. These receptors were taken from a woman in her forties or fifties in good health and CMV-seropositive.

This sequence joins TRBV5-1 and TRBJ1-2, with 7 bases lining up with TRBD1. J lost 3 bases, V lost 1 base, and 6 bases had no gene match. Looked up from germline, CDR1 is SGHRS and CDR2 is YFSETQ. This CDR3 spans 15 amino acids. The CDR3 bases are TGCGCCAGCAGCTTGCGCGACAGGGTCGACTATGGCTACACCTTC. Its protein is CASSLRDRVDYGYTF.

This sequence joins TRBV5-8 and TRBJ1-4; a possible D gene is TRBD1 (6 bases). The germline V gene has CDR1 SGHTS and CDR2 YDEGEE. The CDR3 is 15 residues long. The V gene lost 0 bases and the J gene lost 7 bases, with 13 bases spanning the gap. The CDR3 region has the DNA TGTGCCAGCAGCTTGGCCAAAGGGGGGGTTGAAAAACTGTTTTTT. The encoded protein is CASSLAKGGVEKLFF.

This clone was seen a handful of times. The chain uses TRBV15 and TRBJ2-7; 7 nucleotides agree with TRBD2. The CDR3 is 14 amino acids. Looked up from germline, CDR1 is LNHNV and CDR2 is YYDKDF (reference sequence). V lost 3 bases, J lost 2 bases, and 4 bases stayed unmatched. The chain's CDR3 is CATSRGGNPYEQYF. CDR3 coding DNA: TGTGCCACCAGCAGGGGAGGGAACCCCTACGAGCAGTACTTC.

V usage is TRBV6-5 and J usage is TRBJ1-1; 7 bases fit TRBD1. This CDR3 is 15 amino acids long. Trimming took 4 bases from V and 0 from J; bases not matched to a gene: 5. CDR1 and CDR2 (germline): MNHEY, SVGAGI. The CDR3 coding sequence is TGTGCCAGCAGTTCGGGACAGATAATGAACACTGAAGCTTTCTTT. This gives the protein CASSSGQIMNTEAFF.

This clone was observed a few times. This chain connects TRBV19 to TRBJ2-3; TRBD2 matches 14 bases. J was trimmed by 2 bases and V by 4 bases; bases with no gene match: 5. Germline assignment: CDR1 LNHDA and CDR2 SQIVND (reference sequence). The CDR3 contains 17 residues. CDR3 sequence reads: CASSTGTSGGYTDTQYF. CDR3 in DNA: TGTGCCAGTAGTACTGGGACTAGCGGGGGTTACACAGATACGCAGTATTTT.

The V call is TRBV6-5, the J call TRBJ1-5, with a weak D call TRBD1 (5 bases). This CDR3 contains 14 residues. CDR1 and CDR2 (germline): MNHEY, SVGAGI. V gave up 5 bases and J gave up 3 bases, with 11 bases separating them. The CDR3 DNA sequence: TGTGCCAGCAGTCCCAGGGTATTCAATCAGCCCCAGCATTTT. As protein: CASSPRVFNQPQHF.

This sequence joins TRBV30 and TRBJ2-5; D is perhaps TRBD2 (5 bases). V lost 0 bases and J 5 bases, leaving 10 bases between the germline ends. Germline V CDR1 and CDR2: GTSNPN, SVGIG (reference sequence). This CDR3 comprises 13 residues. The CDR3 region is CAWSVRRGETQYF. CDR3 sequence (DNA): TGTGCCTGGAGTGTACGTAGAGGGGAGACCCAGTACTTC.

This clone appeared once. The J gene is TRBJ1-2, the V gene TRBV29-1; the match to TRBD1 covers 9 bases. V gave up 6 bases and J gave up 6 bases; unmatched junction bases: 8. The germline gives CDR1 SQVTM, CDR2 ANQGSEA. This CDR3 is built from 13 residues. CDR3 region: CSVGTGRWDGYTF. The CDR3 DNA reads as TGCAGCGTGGGGACAGGGAGATGGGATGGCTACACCTTC. Full variable domain (remainder filled in from reference TRBV29-1 and TRBJ1-2): SAVISQKPSRDICQRGTSLTIQCQVDSQVTMMFWYRQQPGQSLTLIATANQGSEATYESGFVIDKFPISRPNLTFSTLTVSNMSPEDSSIYLCSVGTGRWDGYTFGSGTRLTVV.

This clone has just a few counts. V gene TRBV6-1 combines with J gene TRBJ2-2; 13 bases map to TRBD2. The germline gives CDR1 MNHNS, CDR2 SASEGT. This CDR3 is 17 amino acids long. Losses at the gene ends were 4 bases for V and 0 bases for J; bases not matched to a gene: 2. CDR3 in DNA: TGTGCCAGCAGTGGACTAGCGGGGGGCACGAACACCGGGGAGCTGTTTTTT. It is translated as CASSGLAGGTNTGELFF.

The gene calls are TRBV4-1 and TRBJ2-1; TRBD2 matches at 8 bases. The length of the CDR3 is 16 residues. Germline CDR1 reads MGHRA; CDR2 reads YSYEKL. Losses at the gene ends were 3 bases for V and 4 bases for J; bases not matched to a gene: 8. CDR3 region: CASSQPLAAPYNEQFF. The CDR3 bases are TGCGCCAGCAGCCAGCCACTAGCGGCCCCGTACAATGAGCAGTTCTTC.

In DNA, the CDR3 is TGTGCCAGCAAGCAAGTTCGAAGGGGGCTTTACAATGAGCAGTTCTTC. Translation: CASKQVRRGLYNEQFF. The V call is TRBV27, the J call TRBJ2-1; TRBD1 matches at 7 bases. The germline V gene encodes CDR1 MNHEY and CDR2 SMNVEV (reference sequence). V lost 7 bases and J lost 4; bases outside the gene matches: 13. The CDR3 is 16 amino acids.

This clone occurred a few times. This chain joins TRBV18 and TRBJ1-1, with D maybe TRBD1 (5 bases). The CDR3 has 14 residues. CDR1 is KGHSH and CDR2 is LQKENI in the germline V gene. Deletions cut 2 bases from V and 5 bases from J, with 12 bases between. The CDR3 DNA sequence: TGTGCCAGCTCACCATTGGATCGGGGGACTGAAGCTTTCTTT. Translation gives CASSPLDRGTEAFF.

The V and J genes are TRBV5-1 and TRBJ1-1; 8 nucleotides line up with TRBD1. The germline CDR1 and CDR2 sequences are SGHRS and YFSETQ. The ends lost 2 bases at V and 1 base at J; junction bases unmatched: 4. The CDR3 runs 15 residues. For the CDR3, the DNA is TGCGCCAGCAGCTTTTCAGGGGGCAAGAACACTGAAGCTTTCTTT. Its protein is CASSFSGGKNTEAFF.

DNA for the CDR3: TGTGCCAGTAGTATCGGGACAGGGGTTAGCGGCTACACCTTC. Its translation: CASSIGTGVSGYTF. The gene calls are TRBV19 and TRBJ1-2; 10 nucleotides match TRBD1. The CDR3 runs to 14 residues. The J segment lost 8 bases and the V segment lost 3 bases, leaving 6 bases of the junction unmatched. CDR1 and CDR2 from the germline V gene are LNHDA and SQIVND (reference sequence). The full variable domain, rest sourced from reference TRBV19 and TRBJ1-2, is DGGITQSPKYLFRKEGQNVTLSCEQNLNHDAMYWYRQDPGQGLRLIYYSQIVNDFQKGDIAEGYSVSREKKESFPLTVTSAQKNPTAFYLCASSIGTGVSGYTFGSGTRLTVV.

This clone was picked up one time. This chain uses TRBV14 with TRBJ1-2; unclear D gene. Germline V gene data show CDR1 as SGHDN and CDR2 as FVKESK. The CDR3 consists of 13 residues. V lost 4 bases and J 4 bases, leaving 10 bases between the germline ends. The CDR3 nucleotides read TGTGCCAGCAGCCCGGGAGAGACCTATGGCTACACCTTC. Translated: CASSPGETYGYTF.

The J gene is TRBJ1-2, the V gene TRBV13; TRBD1 aligns across 11 bases. After removal of 8 bases from V and 6 bases from J, the junction contained 5 bases not matched to a gene. The CDR3 sequence is 13 residues long. Germline CDR1 PRHDT, CDR2 FYEKMQ (reference sequence). CDR3 amino acids: CASLRTGGHGYTF. DNA for the CDR3: TGTGCCAGCCTCAGGACAGGGGGCCATGGCTACACCTTC.

The chain has TRBV4-2 and TRBJ2-7; tentative D call: TRBD2 (6 bases). V lost 0 bases and J lost 5, with 14 bases in between. The CDR3 loop spans 15 amino acids. Per germline, CDR1 LGHNA and CDR2 YNFKEQ. Here the CDR3 reads CASSQEGQGGNEQYF. As DNA, the CDR3 is TGTGCCAGCAGCCAAGAAGGGCAGGGAGGAAACGAGCAGTACTTC.

The genes are TRBV9 and TRBJ2-7, with TRBD1 identical over 7 bases. Germline V CDR1 and CDR2: SGDLS, YYNGEE. V dropped 0 bases and J dropped 6; count of bases not matched to a gene: 9. The CDR3 runs 15 residues. The CDR3 sequence: CASSVGQGGLFEQYF. The CDR3 DNA is TGTGCCAGCAGCGTAGGACAAGGGGGCCTTTTCGAGCAGTACTTC.

The rearrangement links TRBV4-1 to TRBJ1-6, with TRBD1 as a possible D gene (5 bases). The CDR3 is made up of 17 amino acids. Germline loops: CDR1 MGHRA, CDR2 YSYEKL. The germline V and J ends were trimmed by 1 base and 5 bases, with 15 bases remaining between them. CDR3 loop: CASSQVQGGVNNSPLHF. DNA for the CDR3: TGCGCCAGCAGCCAAGTTCAGGGAGGGGTCAATAATTCACCCCTCCACTTT.

The genes are TRBV10-3 and TRBJ1-1, with 7 bases matching TRBD1. The CDR3 consists of 14 residues. Trimming at V came to 6 bases and at J to 3 bases, leaving 7 bases not matched to a gene. CDR1 is ENHRY and CDR2 is SYGVKD in the germline V gene. CDR3 in amino acids: CAISPRDSDTEAFF. The CDR3 DNA follows: TGTGCCATCAGCCCTCGGGACAGCGACACTGAAGCTTTCTTT.

The genes are TRBV11-3 and TRBJ2-3; D is ambiguous. The V gene lost 8 bases and the J gene lost 2 bases, with 11 bases spanning the gap. Germline lookup yields CDR1 SGHNT and CDR2 YENEEA. The CDR3 runs to 13 residues. The CDR3 DNA is TGTGCCAGCGCGGTCGTTCCCACAGATACGCAGTATTTT. Amino acid sequence: CASAVVPTDTQYF. The full variable domain, rest sourced from reference TRBV11-3 and TRBJ2-3, is EAGVVQSPRYKIIEKKQPVAFWCNPISGHNTLYWYLQNLGQGPELLIRYENEEAVDDSQLPKDRFSAERLKGVDSTLKIQPAELGDSAVYLCASAVVPTDTQYFGPGTRLTVL.

CDR3: CASSPTSGGAHEQFF. The CDR3 bases are TGTGCCAGTAGTCCCACTAGCGGGGGGGCCCATGAGCAGTTCTTC. The gene calls are TRBV19 and TRBJ2-1; 13 positions agree with TRBD2. Germline trimming cut 5 bases from V and 8 bases from J; bases unmatched to any gene: 6. From germline, CDR1 is LNHDA and CDR2 SQIVND (reference sequence). The CDR3 consists of 15 residues.